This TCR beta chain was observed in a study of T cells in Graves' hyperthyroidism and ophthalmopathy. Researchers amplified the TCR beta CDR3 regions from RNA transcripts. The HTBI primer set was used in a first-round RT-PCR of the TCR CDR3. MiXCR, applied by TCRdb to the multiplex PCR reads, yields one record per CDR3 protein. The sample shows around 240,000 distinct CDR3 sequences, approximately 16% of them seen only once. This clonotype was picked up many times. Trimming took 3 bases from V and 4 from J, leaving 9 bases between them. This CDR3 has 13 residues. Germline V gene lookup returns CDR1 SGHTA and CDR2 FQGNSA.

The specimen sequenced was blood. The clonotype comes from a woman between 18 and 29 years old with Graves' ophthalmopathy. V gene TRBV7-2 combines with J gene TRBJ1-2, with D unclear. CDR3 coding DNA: TGTGCCAGCAGCTTCGGGCAGCTCTATGGCTACACCTTC. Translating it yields CASSFGQLYGYTF.